These 29 T cell receptor beta chains share one sample of origin, sequenced in a study of T cells in Graves' hyperthyroidism and ophthalmopathy. TCR beta CDR3 sequences were amplified from RNA transcripts. The study used the HTBI primer set for a first-round RT-PCR of the TCR CDR3. From the multiplex PCR reads, TCRdb called clonotypes with MiXCR, one entry per CDR3 protein. The sample lists about 640,000 distinct CDR3 sequences, around 21% seen once, with under 35% in the top ten. Sequencing input: blood. These receptors came from a man younger than 45 with Graves' ophthalmopathy.

In its sample, this clonotype was seen a few times. DNA of the CDR3: TGTGCCAGCAGGCAACTAGCGCTTTCCTACAATGAGCAGTTCTTC. Its protein is CASRQLALSYNEQFF. V gene TRBV6-1 combines with J gene TRBJ2-1; 7 positions match TRBD2. The CDR3 loop spans 15 amino acids. Germline CDR1 MNHNS, CDR2 SASEGT. Trimming at V came to 6 bases and at J to 1 base, leaving 6 bases not matched to a gene.

V is TRBV7-6 and J is TRBJ2-7; D might be TRBD1 (6 bases). Per the germline V gene, CDR1 is SGHVS and CDR2 is FNYEAQ. Trimming left V 1 base short and J 3 bases short, with 13 bases between. The CDR3 covers 15 residues. DNA of the CDR3: TGTGCCAGCAGCTTAGTGAGGGACAACGACTACGAGCAGTACTTC. This codes for CASSLVRDNDYEQYF.

In this sample, this clonotype turned up a few times. The chain carries TRBV20-1 and TRBJ2-1, with D uncertain. The CDR3 is 12 amino acids. Germline V gene sequence: CDR1 DFQATT, CDR2 SNEGSKA (reference sequence). The germline V and J ends were trimmed by 0 bases and 6 bases, with 6 bases remaining between them. The CDR3, as DNA: TGCAGTGCTAGAGATAGGATCAATGAGCAGTTCTTC. Protein: CSARDRINEQFF.

Many counts were recorded for this clonotype. This sequence joins TRBV3-1 and TRBJ1-3; D is uncertain. This CDR3 contains 16 residues. CDR1 LGHDT and CDR2 YNNKEL come from the germline V gene (reference sequence). V dropped 0 bases and J dropped 0 bases, with 9 bases sitting between them. Here the CDR3 DNA reads TGTGCCAGCAGCCAAGATCCGGACCGCTCTGGAAACACCATATATTTT. Residues: CASSQDPDRSGNTIYF. Full variable domain (outside the CDR3, taken from reference TRBV3-1 and TRBJ1-3): DTAVSQTPKYLVTQMGNDKSIKCEQNLGHDTMYWYKQDSKKFLKIMFSYNNKELIINETVPNRFSPKSPDKAHLNLHINSLELGDSAVYFCASSQDPDRSGNTIYFGEGSWLTVV.

The CDR3 DNA sequence: TGTGCCAGTAGTACCTCCGCAGTTGCTGTTTCCAGGGGCTACACCTTC. It is translated as CASSTSAVAVSRGYTF. The chain carries TRBV19 and TRBJ1-2, with D unresolved. With 4 bases removed from V and 8 bases from J, the gap between germline ends came to 23 bases. CDR3 length: 16 residues. Per the germline V gene, CDR1 is LNHDA and CDR2 is SQIVND (reference sequence).

The chain has TRBV25-1 and TRBJ2-5; the match to TRBD1 covers 8 bases. With V trimmed by 4 bases and J by 0 bases, 13 bases remained unmatched. The CDR3 sequence is 18 residues long. Per the germline V gene, CDR1 is MGHDK and CDR2 is SYGVNS. DNA for the CDR3: TGTGCCAGCAGTGTGGGACAGGCCCAAAGTGCCTACCAAGAGACCCAGTACTTC. This gives the protein CASSVGQAQSAYQETQYF.

This clonotype was counted many times. The chain joins TRBV12-3 or TRBV12-4 to TRBJ2-7; D might be TRBD1 (6 bases). The CDR3 is made up of 14 amino acids. The V gene lost 6 bases and the J gene lost 0 bases, with 12 bases spanning the gap. As DNA, the CDR3 is TGTGCCAGCAGCCTAGGACAGAGCTCCTACGAGCAGTACTTC. This encodes CASSLGQSSYEQYF.

The chain employs TRBV9 and TRBJ2-7; D might be TRBD2 (5 bases). From germline, CDR1 is SGDLS and CDR2 YYNGEE. This CDR3 is built from 13 residues. Trimming stripped 0 bases from V and 6 bases from J, with 10 bases between. In DNA, the CDR3 is TGTGCCAGCAGCGTAGAACTAGTTACCGAGCAGTACTTC. This sequence encodes CASSVELVTEQYF.

This clonotype was seen at least ten times. The gene calls are TRBV27 and TRBJ1-2; TRBD1 might be the D (6 bases). Germline V gene data show CDR1 as MNHEY and CDR2 as SMNVEV (reference sequence). Trimming cost V 5 bases and J 3 bases, with 10 bases left between them. The length of the CDR3 is 13 residues. The CDR3 protein is CASSPQGHYGYTF. The CDR3 DNA follows: TGTGCCAGCAGTCCACAGGGTCACTATGGCTACACCTTC.

The V call is TRBV28, the J call TRBJ2-5; TRBD1 aligns across 8 bases. The germline V gene encodes CDR1 MDHEN and CDR2 SYDVKM. V shed 6 bases, J shed 1 base, and the junction held 4 bases outside the gene matches. The CDR3 has 14 amino acids. CDR3 coding DNA: TGTGCCAGCAGAGAACAGGGGGGCCAAGAGACCCAGTACTTC. This gives the protein CASREQGGQETQYF.

This clonotype was seen only a few times. This chain links TRBV5-6 with TRBJ2-1; 9 nucleotides line up with TRBD2. CDR3 length: 14 residues. CDR1 SGHDT and CDR2 YYEEEE come from the germline V gene. The trim removed 2 bases at V and 14 bases at J, leaving 11 bases unmatched. CDR3 sequence reads: CASSFGTSRPGEFF. CDR3 nucleotides: TGTGCCAGCAGCTTCGGGACTAGCCGGCCAGGGGAGTTCTTC.

This clonotype showed up just a few times. The J gene is TRBJ2-7, the V gene TRBV20-1; 8 bases match TRBD1. This CDR3 region has 16 residues. The ends lost 8 bases at V and 1 base at J; junction bases unmatched: 16. Germline V gives CDR1 DFQATT, CDR2 SNEGSKA (reference sequence). In nucleotides, the CDR3 is TGCAGTACTTATAGTGACAGGGGCCCGTCGTCCTACGAGCAGTACTTC. As protein: CSTYSDRGPSSYEQYF.

The J gene is TRBJ1-4, the V gene TRBV9; D perhaps matches TRBD1 (5 bases). Trimming stripped 4 bases from V and 4 bases from J, with 17 bases between. The CDR3 totals 16 residues. Germline CDR1 SGDLS, CDR2 YYNGEE. The CDR3 DNA is TGTGCCAGCAGCTTACCATCCGGGACGGGTAATGAAAAACTGTTTTTT. Residues: CASSLPSGTGNEKLFF.

This sequence joins TRBV2 and TRBJ1-6; tentative D call: TRBD1 (5 bases). This CDR3 spans 15 amino acids. V shed 2 bases and J shed 8 bases, with 13 bases lying between them. The V gene's germline CDR1 is SNHLY and CDR2 FYNNEI. The CDR3 DNA sequence: TGTGCCAGCAGTGAATTAGGGACGGCACATTCACCCCTCCACTTT. Protein: CASSELGTAHSPLHF. Looking up the rest from reference TRBV2 and TRBJ1-6 gives the full variable domain: EPEVTQTPSHQVTQMGQEVILRCVPISNHLYFYWYRQILGQKVEFLVSFYNNEISEKSEIFDDQFSVERPDGSNFTLKIRSTKLEDSAMYFCASSELGTAHSPLHFGNGTRLTVT.

The V and J genes are TRBV4-1 and TRBJ2-7, with TRBD1 identical over 12 bases. With V trimmed by 3 bases and J by 5 bases, 8 bases remained unmatched. The CDR3 length is 16 residues. Germline V gene sequence: CDR1 MGHRA, CDR2 YSYEKL. The chain's CDR3 is CASSQSPGQGANEQYF. Here the CDR3 DNA reads TGCGCCAGCAGCCAGAGTCCGGGACAGGGGGCAAACGAGCAGTACTTC.

This chain joins TRBV28 and TRBJ1-3; D is ambiguous. The CDR3 loop spans 15 amino acids. Trimming removed 4 bases at V and 2 bases at J, with 12 bases between. The germline gives CDR1 MDHEN, CDR2 SYDVKM. CDR3 residues: CASSSSTLAGNTIYF. DNA of the CDR3: TGTGCCAGCAGTTCTAGTACTCTGGCTGGAAACACCATATATTTT.

The chain employs TRBV4-1 and TRBJ1-5; TRBD1 agrees at 8 bases. The CDR3 is 15 residues long. The ends lost 3 bases at V and 7 bases at J; junction bases unmatched: 8. Germline CDR1 and CDR2: MGHRA and YSYEKL. CDR3 coding DNA: TGCGCCAGCAGCCAGATAACAGGGGGGGGACAGCCCCAGCATTTT. Translating it yields CASSQITGGGQPQHF.

The chain has TRBV14 and TRBJ2-1, with TRBD1 as a possible D gene (6 bases). The ends were cut back, 1 base at V and 12 bases at J, with 16 bases in the middle. Per germline, CDR1 SGHDN and CDR2 FVKESK. The CDR3 is made up of 14 amino acids. The CDR3 region has the DNA TGTGCCAGCAGCCAAGGGAGCCAGGGGAGTTGGCAGTTCTTC. Residues: CASSQGSQGSWQFF.

V gene TRBV9 combines with J gene TRBJ1-2; a weak D match, TRBD1 (5 bases). The CDR3 has 14 residues. Per the germline V gene, CDR1 is SGDLS and CDR2 is YYNGEE. Between the trimmed V and J ends, which lost 1 base and 3 bases, there was a span of 10 bases. The CDR3 spells CASSVQGLDYGYTF. CDR3 sequence (DNA): TGTGCCAGCAGCGTACAGGGTCTCGACTATGGCTACACCTTC.

The rearrangement uses TRBV19 and TRBJ1-6, with 9 bases identical to TRBD1. Losses at the gene ends were 7 bases for V and 7 bases for J; bases not matched to a gene: 2. There are 13 residues in the CDR3. The germline V gene encodes CDR1 LNHDA and CDR2 SQIVND (reference sequence). The CDR3 protein is CASMGQGNSPLHF. The DNA of the CDR3 is TGTGCCAGTATGGGACAGGGAAATTCACCCCTCCACTTT.

The chain carries TRBV20-1 and TRBJ2-7; a possible D gene is TRBD2 (5 bases). V shed 5 bases and J shed 2 bases, with 7 bases lying between them. Germline CDR1 reads DFQATT; CDR2 reads SNEGSKA (reference sequence). This CDR3 comprises 11 residues. The CDR3 sequence is CSAVGTYEQYF. The CDR3 DNA follows: TGCAGTGCTGTCGGGACCTACGAGCAGTACTTC.

This clonotype was recorded a few times. This chain connects TRBV5-1 to TRBJ2-7; 7 nucleotides agree with TRBD1. The CDR3 sequence is 14 residues long. V shed 2 bases and J 4 bases; nucleotides not matched to a gene: 6. In germline, CDR1 is SGHRS, CDR2 YFSETQ. The CDR3: CASSLGTAKYEQYF. CDR3 in DNA: TGCGCCAGCAGCTTAGGGACAGCTAAATACGAGCAGTACTTC.

This clonotype was counted only a few times. V usage is TRBV10-1 and J usage is TRBJ2-1; 11 nucleotides align to TRBD2. Germline V lookup: CDR1 WNHNN, CDR2 SYGVQD (reference sequence). Trimming took 4 bases from V and 5 from J; bases not matched to a gene: 7. This CDR3 has 16 residues. The CDR3 loop is CASSATPTSGNNEQFF. The CDR3 DNA reads as TGCGCCAGCAGTGCCACACCGACTAGCGGGAACAATGAGCAGTTCTTC.

The sample holds many counts of this clonotype. The CDR3 sequence is CASSYGVSGNTIYF. The CDR3 DNA follows: TGTGCCAGCAGTTATGGTGTTTCTGGAAACACCATATATTTT. The rearrangement joins TRBV6-2 or TRBV6-3 to TRBJ1-3; no firm D call. CDR3 length: 14 residues. Germline CDR1 is MNHEY and CDR2 is SVGEGT. V was cut by 3 bases and J by 1 base, with 7 bases left in between.

This clonotype came up a few times. The chain combines TRBV20-1 with TRBJ1-1; D unclear. The CDR3 runs 13 residues. Germline V lookup: CDR1 DFQATT, CDR2 SNEGSKA (reference sequence). V shed 6 bases and J shed 0 bases, with 11 bases lying between them. The CDR3 reads CSAIEVVNTEAFF. For the CDR3, the DNA is TGCAGTGCAATCGAAGTAGTGAACACTGAAGCTTTCTTT.

This clonotype occurred many times. V is TRBV3-1 and J is TRBJ1-5; D gene ambiguous. V was trimmed by 4 bases and J by 4 bases, leaving 8 bases between them. The CDR3 is made up of 13 amino acids. In germline, CDR1 is LGHDT, CDR2 YNNKEL (reference sequence). The CDR3 nucleotides read TGTGCCAGCAGCCTGGCCGTTAATCAGCCCCAGCATTTT. This codes for CASSLAVNQPQHF.

In its sample, this clonotype was seen a few times. The chain links TRBV6-2 or TRBV6-3 to TRBJ2-1; TRBD1 is a possible D gene (5 bases). V was clipped by 2 bases and J by 3 bases, with 14 bases between them. The CDR3 has 16 amino acids. The germline V gene has CDR1 MNHEY and CDR2 SVGEGT. The CDR3 protein is CASSYPSRDIYNEQFF. The CDR3 DNA sequence: TGTGCCAGCAGTTACCCGAGCAGGGATATCTACAATGAGCAGTTCTTC.

The chain recombines TRBV10-3 with TRBJ2-2, with D perhaps TRBD1 (6 bases). Germline V gene data show CDR1 as ENHRY and CDR2 as SYGVKD. V was trimmed by 10 bases and J by 5 bases, leaving 20 bases between them. The CDR3 loop spans 15 amino acids. The CDR3 sequence is CATKGTGGPTGELFF. The CDR3 DNA sequence: TGTGCCACCAAAGGAACTGGGGGCCCAACCGGGGAGCTGTTTTTT.

The rearrangement joins TRBV5-1 to TRBJ1-4; weak D call: TRBD1 (5 bases). The CDR3 has 15 residues. V shed 4 bases and J shed 7 bases, with 17 bases lying between them. Germline CDR1 is SGHRS and CDR2 is YFSETQ. The DNA for the CDR3 is TGCGCCAGCAGCCCTGGTGGGGGTGTAGGTGAAAAACTGTTTTTT. This gives the protein CASSPGGGVGEKLFF.